Presented here are 31 T cell receptor beta chains from one specimen sequenced in a study of T cell changes during pregnancy in multiple sclerosis. Libraries were prepared by immunoSEQ multiplex PCR; TCRdb keeps only in-frame clonotypes and omits some of them. Altogether 20,000 to 30,000 clones are present, approximately 90% being singletons, with the ten largest covering about 0.68%. The source material was CD4+ T cells from peripheral blood mononuclear cells, sampled in the first trimester of pregnancy. Receptors originate from a female donor in good health, enrolled as a control in a pregnancy study.

The chain joins TRBV5-1 to TRBJ1-2; perhaps TRBD1 as D (5 bases). This CDR3 spans 15 amino acids. Germline lookup yields CDR1 SGHRS and CDR2 YFSETQ. V was clipped by 0 bases and J by 5 bases, with 14 bases between them. CDR3 loop: CASSLAGQGNYGYTF. The CDR3 DNA is TGCGCCAGCAGCTTGGCTGGCCAGGGAAATTATGGCTACACCTTC.

The gene calls are TRBV6-4 and TRBJ2-1; no firm D call. CDR1 and CDR2 (germline): MRHNA, SNTAGT. V dropped 3 bases and J dropped 1 base, with 10 bases sitting between them. This CDR3 is 15 amino acids long. This CDR3 is CASSESASSYNEQFF. The CDR3 DNA follows: TGTGCCAGCAGTGAATCAGCGTCGTCCTACAATGAGCAGTTCTTC.

This rearrangement joins TRBV19 to TRBJ2-7, with a tentative D call TRBD1 (5 bases). The ends were cut back, 7 bases at V and 3 bases at J, with 16 bases in the middle. CDR3 length equals 14 residues. The germline V gene encodes CDR1 LNHDA and CDR2 SQIVND (reference sequence). The CDR3 reads CASTKNQGNYEQYF. The CDR3 DNA reads TGTGCCAGTACAAAGAACCAGGGAAACTACGAGCAGTACTTC. Variable domain in full (rest from reference TRBV19 and TRBJ2-7): DGGITQSPKYLFRKEGQNVTLSCEQNLNHDAMYWYRQDPGQGLRLIYYSQIVNDFQKGDIAEGYSVSREKKESFPLTVTSAQKNPTAFYLCASTKNQGNYEQYFGPGTRLTVT.

This clone was seen a single time. The chain links TRBV12-5 to TRBJ2-3; 7 bases match TRBD1. Germline CDR1 reads LGHNT; CDR2 reads FRNRAP. V lost 0 bases, J lost 0 bases, and 18 bases stayed unmatched. This CDR3 is built from 21 residues. CDR3 nucleotide sequence: TGTGCTAGTGGTTTGGTTACAGTTCAGGGGGACCCTAGATTTAGCACAGATACGCAGTATTTT. Translated, it gives CASGLVTVQGDPRFSTDTQYF.

V and J are TRBV5-1 and TRBJ2-7; 11 bases align to TRBD1. The V segment lost 2 bases and the J segment 3 bases; nucleotides outside the gene matches: 4. The CDR3 covers 15 residues. From germline, CDR1 is SGHRS and CDR2 YFSETQ. The CDR3 region is CASSFSGTGGYEQYF. Written as DNA, the CDR3 is TGCGCCAGCAGCTTTTCCGGGACAGGGGGCTACGAGCAGTACTTC.

The chain links TRBV30 to TRBJ2-6, with 9 bases that match TRBD2. This CDR3 is 18 amino acids long. The germline V gene has CDR1 GTSNPN and CDR2 SVGIG (reference sequence). The V segment lost 4 bases and the J segment 0 bases; nucleotides outside the gene matches: 10. CDR3 coding DNA: TGTGCCTGGATGCGGGGGGGGTTGATTCCCTCTGGGGCCAACGTCCTGACTTTC. Amino acid sequence: CAWMRGGLIPSGANVLTF.

The J gene is TRBJ2-7, the V gene TRBV5-1; 7 bases are shared with TRBD1. Germline CDR1 is SGHRS and CDR2 is YFSETQ. V lost 4 bases, J lost 6 bases, and 13 bases stayed unmatched. The CDR3 is 15 residues long. CDR3 DNA sequence: TGCGCCAGCAGCCGTGAGGGGGCCGCGGTAGGCGAGCAGTACTTC. This gives the protein CASSREGAAVGEQYF.

V usage is TRBV5-4 and J usage is TRBJ2-3, with 7 bases aligning to TRBD1. The germline V gene has CDR1 SGHNT and CDR2 YYREEE (reference sequence). V shed 4 bases and J 1 base; nucleotides not matched to a gene: 9. This CDR3 is 16 amino acids long. The CDR3 loop reads CASSETGFWGTDTQYF. The DNA of the CDR3 is TGTGCCAGCAGCGAGACAGGGTTTTGGGGCACAGATACGCAGTATTTT.

The chain links TRBV6-5 to TRBJ1-2; no clear D gene. The V and J ends lost 0 bases and 5 bases respectively, with 16 bases between them. Germline values: CDR1 MNHEY, CDR2 SVGAGI. The CDR3 is 16 amino acids. The CDR3 coding sequence is TGTGCCAGCAGTTACTCGAACAGCAGGCTTCAATATGGCTACACCTTC. Its translation: CASSYSNSRLQYGYTF.

The rearrangement joins TRBV5-1 to TRBJ2-1, with D possibly matching TRBD2 (5 bases). V lost 4 bases and J lost 10, with 15 bases in between. The length of the CDR3 is 13 residues. The V gene's germline CDR1 is SGHRS and CDR2 YFSETQ. The CDR3 bases are TGCGCCAGCAGCCTAGGACTCTTCTGGGAGCAGTTCTTC. Its translation: CASSLGLFWEQFF.

The V gene is TRBV21-1, the J gene TRBJ2-1; the table's TRBD2 call for D was not verified on the DNA. TRBV21-1 is reported as a pseudogene. The CDR3 extends over 16 amino acids. The CDR3 sequence: CASSTEGGRATLGQFF. The CDR3 DNA is TGTGCCAGCAGCACAGAAGGGGGGAGGGCCACCTTGGGGCAGTTCTTC.

This clone was counted a single time. In DNA, the CDR3 is TGTGCCAGCTCACCACCTGTTCCGGGGACTGAAGCTTTCTTT. It specifies CASSPPVPGTEAFF. This sequence joins TRBV18 and TRBJ1-1; D gene uncertain. CDR1 and CDR2 from the germline V gene are KGHSH and LQKENI. The CDR3 sequence is 14 residues long. The V gene lost 0 bases and the J gene lost 5 bases, with 10 bases spanning the gap. The full variable domain, completed using reference TRBV18 and TRBJ1-1, is NAGVMQNPRHLVRRRGQEARLRCSPMKGHSHVYWYRQLPEEGLKFMVYLQKENIIDESGMPKERFSAEFPKEGPSILRIQQVVRGDSAAYFCASSPPVPGTEAFFGQGTRLTVV.

This chain connects TRBV10-3 to TRBJ2-1; TRBD2 is a possible D gene (6 bases). V lost 4 bases and J 5 bases, leaving 12 bases between the germline ends. Looked up from germline, CDR1 is ENHRY and CDR2 is SYGVKD. This CDR3 region has 14 residues. The CDR3 DNA follows: TGTGCCATCAGTGCGGGGACTCAAAACAATGAGCAGTTCTTC. This translates into CAISAGTQNNEQFF.

This chain uses TRBV14 with TRBJ2-3; D possibly corresponds to TRBD1 (5 bases). The V and J ends lost 3 bases and 4 bases respectively, with 17 bases between them. The CDR3 length is 16 residues. Germline CDR1 and CDR2: SGHDN and FVKESK. The CDR3 DNA reads TGTGCCAGCAGCCATTCCCCAGGGTGGAAGTCAGATACGCAGTATTTT. It encodes CASSHSPGWKSDTQYF.

The chain links TRBV30 to TRBJ2-7; 11 bases align to TRBD1. Germline V gene lookup returns CDR1 GTSNPN and CDR2 SVGIG (reference sequence). The CDR3 is made up of 14 amino acids. V gave up 1 base and J gave up 3 bases; unmatched junction bases: 2. In DNA, the CDR3 is TGTGCCTGGAGTGCTGGGACAGGGGGCTACGAGCAGTACTTC. Translated, it gives CAWSAGTGGYEQYF. The variable domain in full, with the rest retrieved from reference TRBV30 and TRBJ2-7, is SQTIHQWPATLVQPVGSPLSLECTVEGTSNPNLYWYRQAAGRGLQLLFYSVGIGQISSEVPQNLSASRPQDRQFILSSKKLLLSDSGFYLCAWSAGTGGYEQYFGPGTRLTVT.

This clone was recorded once. V gene TRBV6-1 combines with J gene TRBJ1-2, with D tentatively TRBD1 (6 bases). From germline, CDR1 is MNHNS and CDR2 SASEGT. The CDR3 contains 14 residues. Deletions cut 3 bases from V and 1 base from J, with 9 bases between. The CDR3 sequence: CASSESGDNYGYTF. CDR3 in DNA: TGTGCCAGCAGTGAGTCAGGGGATAACTATGGCTACACCTTC.

Here the CDR3 DNA reads TGTGCCAGCAGTTGGGGAGCAGCGGAGAGACGGACCCAGTACTTC. Translation gives CASSWGAAERRTQYF. The chain uses TRBV28 and TRBJ2-5; D perhaps matches TRBD2 (5 bases). V shed 4 bases and J shed 7 bases, with 19 bases lying between them. In germline, CDR1 is MDHEN, CDR2 SYDVKM. The CDR3 runs 15 residues. The full variable domain, with the rest looked up from reference TRBV28 and TRBJ2-5, is DVKVTQSSRYLVKRTGEKVFLECVQDMDHENMFWYRQDPGLGLRLIYFSYDVKMKEKGDIPEGYSVSREKKERFSLILESASTNQTSMYLCASSWGAAERRTQYFGPGTRLLVL.

The chain has TRBV19 and TRBJ1-1; 7 positions match TRBD1. Unmatched junction bases numbered 9, after V lost 4 bases and J lost 10 bases. In germline, CDR1 is LNHDA, CDR2 SQIVND (reference sequence). The length of the CDR3 is 13 residues. In DNA form, the CDR3 reads TGTGCCAGTAGTACGCAGGGGGAAGAGGTAGCTTTCTTT. Translating it yields CASSTQGEEVAFF.

V gene TRBV6-5 combines with J gene TRBJ1-1; 7 nucleotides align to TRBD1. The CDR3 consists of 11 residues. Germline loops: CDR1 MNHEY, CDR2 SVGAGI. The junction had 1 base not matched to a gene; V was cut back by 6 bases and J by 6 bases. The CDR3 protein is CASSRGAEAFF. The CDR3 DNA is TGTGCCAGCAGCAGGGGGGCTGAAGCTTTCTTT.

The rearrangement links TRBV5-1 to TRBJ2-5; 10 nucleotides line up with TRBD2. The germline gives CDR1 SGHRS, CDR2 YFSETQ. The V gene end was trimmed by 5 bases and the J gene end by 3 bases; junction bases not matched to a gene: 1. The CDR3 is made up of 13 amino acids. The CDR3 here is CASRGTSEETQYF. The CDR3 bases are TGCGCCAGCAGGGGGACTAGCGAAGAGACCCAGTACTTC.

CDR3 bases: TGTGCCAGCAGTGAATACTTAGCGGGGGTCACAGATACGCAGTATTTT. This sequence encodes CASSEYLAGVTDTQYF. The chain combines TRBV25-1 with TRBJ2-3; 9 bases map to TRBD2. Germline values: CDR1 MGHDK, CDR2 SYGVNS. The CDR3 loop spans 16 amino acids. The V segment lost 0 bases and the J segment 2 bases; nucleotides outside the gene matches: 3. The full variable domain, its missing parts supplied by reference TRBV25-1 and TRBJ2-3, is EADIYQTPRYLVIGTGKKITLECSQTMGHDKMYWYQQDPGMELHLIHYSYGVNSTEKGDLSSESTVSRIRTEHFPLTLESARPSHTSQYLCASSEYLAGVTDTQYFGPGTRLTVL.

The chain has TRBV7-2 and TRBJ2-3; 7 positions match TRBD2. Germline CDR1 reads SGHTA; CDR2 reads FQGNSA. The CDR3 covers 16 residues. The junction had 10 bases not matched to a gene; V was cut back by 5 bases and J by 2 bases. The DNA for the CDR3 is TGTGCCAGCAGCCAGGTGGGGGGGGATACCACAGATACGCAGTATTTT. Translation: CASSQVGGDTTDTQYF.

This clone was seen only once. The V gene is TRBV27, the J gene TRBJ1-2; TRBD1 agrees at 7 bases. Germline CDR1 MNHEY, CDR2 SMNVEV (reference sequence). This CDR3 is built from 13 residues. After removal of 6 bases from V and 5 bases from J, the junction contained 6 bases not matched to a gene. The DNA for the CDR3 is TGTGCCAGCAGCCCGACAGGGATTTATGGCTACACCTTC. Amino acids: CASSPTGIYGYTF.

J is TRBJ1-1 and V is TRBV5-1, with D possibly matching TRBD1 (5 bases). V lost 4 bases and J lost 6, with 10 bases in between. This CDR3 region has 12 residues. Looked up from germline, CDR1 is SGHRS and CDR2 is YFSETQ. As DNA, the CDR3 is TGCGCCAGCAGCGAGGCGGGGCCTGAAGCTTTCTTT. This encodes CASSEAGPEAFF. Combining the CDR3 with reference TRBV5-1 and TRBJ1-1 gives the whole variable domain KAGVTQTPRYLIKTRGQQVTLSCSPISGHRSVSWYQQTPGQGLQFLFEYFSETQRNKGNFPGRFSGRQFSNSRSEMNVSTLELGDSALYLCASSEAGPEAFFGQGTRLTVV.

J is TRBJ2-1 and V is TRBV11-2; D call uncertain. With 5 bases removed from V and 4 bases from J, the gap between germline ends came to 12 bases. The CDR3 loop spans 14 amino acids. Germline V CDR1 and CDR2: SGHAT, FQNNGV. CDR3 in amino acids: CASSRLGFYNEQFF. The CDR3 bases are TGTGCCAGCAGCCGACTCGGATTTTACAATGAGCAGTTCTTC.

CDR3 loop: CASSPVGRGGETQYF. The CDR3 DNA follows: TGTGCCAGCTCACCGGTAGGTCGCGGCGGAGAGACCCAGTACTTC. J is TRBJ2-5 and V is TRBV18; D uncertain. This CDR3 contains 15 residues. The V gene's germline CDR1 is KGHSH and CDR2 LQKENI. The germline V and J ends were trimmed by 3 bases and 4 bases, with 15 bases remaining between them.

The rearrangement uses TRBV10-2 and TRBJ1-2; TRBD1 agrees at 11 bases. V gave up 6 bases and J gave up 1 base; unmatched junction bases: 10. Germline CDR1 is WSHSY and CDR2 is SAAADI. CDR3 length: 17 amino acids. The CDR3 sequence: CASRSPTGTGGNYGYTF. CDR3 sequence (DNA): TGCGCCAGCAGATCACCCACCGGGACAGGGGGTAACTATGGCTACACCTTC.

The chain joins TRBV19 to TRBJ2-1; D perhaps matches TRBD1 (6 bases). Trimming stripped 8 bases from V and 0 bases from J, with 17 bases between. Germline V gene lookup returns CDR1 LNHDA and CDR2 SQIVND (reference sequence). The CDR3 is 16 residues long. In nucleotides, the CDR3 is TGTGCCAGTCGCTACAGGACAGCGAGCTCCTACAATGAGCAGTTCTTC. Translation gives CASRYRTASSYNEQFF.

The chain joins TRBV5-4 to TRBJ1-4, with 12 bases fitting TRBD1. Germline V gives CDR1 SGHNT, CDR2 YYREEE (reference sequence). The CDR3 totals 13 residues. With 4 bases clipped from V and 13 bases from J, the junction kept 5 bases outside the gene matches. The CDR3 DNA sequence: TGTGCCAGCAGCAGGGACAGGGGGCGTTTACTGTTTTTT. It yields the protein CASSRDRGRLLFF.

This chain uses TRBV6-5 with TRBJ2-6; TRBD2 agrees at 7 bases. J lost 0 bases, V lost 4 bases, and 0 bases had no gene match. The CDR3 contains 15 residues. CDR1 and CDR2 (germline): MNHEY, SVGAGI. CDR3 amino acids: CASSWGGSGANVLTF. The CDR3 region has the DNA TGTGCCAGCAGTTGGGGGGGCTCTGGGGCCAACGTCCTGACTTTC.

The chain recombines TRBV6-5 with TRBJ2-1; D possibly corresponds to TRBD1 (6 bases). This CDR3 is built from 14 residues. Germline CDR1 reads MNHEY; CDR2 reads SVGAGI. Trimming pared 5 bases from V and 8 bases from J, leaving 16 bases between. CDR3 in amino acids: CASSKLQGSDEQFF. In DNA form, the CDR3 reads TGTGCCAGCAGTAAACTACAGGGTAGCGATGAGCAGTTCTTC.